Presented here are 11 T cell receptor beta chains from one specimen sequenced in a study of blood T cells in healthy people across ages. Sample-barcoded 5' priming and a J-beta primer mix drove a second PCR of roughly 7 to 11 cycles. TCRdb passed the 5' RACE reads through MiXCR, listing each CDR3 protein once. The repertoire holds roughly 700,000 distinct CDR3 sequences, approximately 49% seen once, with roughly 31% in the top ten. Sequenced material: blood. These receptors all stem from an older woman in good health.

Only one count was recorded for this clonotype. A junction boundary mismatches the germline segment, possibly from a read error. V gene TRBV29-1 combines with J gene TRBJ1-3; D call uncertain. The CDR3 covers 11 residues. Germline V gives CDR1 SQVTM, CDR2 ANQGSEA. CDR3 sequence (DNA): TGCAGCGCCGAATTCGGAAGCACCATATATTTT. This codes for CSAEFGSTIYF.

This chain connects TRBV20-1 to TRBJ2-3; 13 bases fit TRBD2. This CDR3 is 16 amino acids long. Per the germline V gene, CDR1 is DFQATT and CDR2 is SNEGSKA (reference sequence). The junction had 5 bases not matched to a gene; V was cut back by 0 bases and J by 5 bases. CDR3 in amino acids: CSARDRRLAGGDTQYF. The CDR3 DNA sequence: TGCAGTGCTAGAGATAGGAGACTAGCGGGAGGAGATACGCAGTATTTT.

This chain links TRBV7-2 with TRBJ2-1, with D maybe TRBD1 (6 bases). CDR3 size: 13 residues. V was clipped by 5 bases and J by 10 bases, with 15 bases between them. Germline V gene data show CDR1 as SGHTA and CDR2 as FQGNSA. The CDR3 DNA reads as TGTGCCAGCAGCGGGGGCCCCCCGAAGGAGCAGTTCTTC. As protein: CASSGGPPKEQFF.

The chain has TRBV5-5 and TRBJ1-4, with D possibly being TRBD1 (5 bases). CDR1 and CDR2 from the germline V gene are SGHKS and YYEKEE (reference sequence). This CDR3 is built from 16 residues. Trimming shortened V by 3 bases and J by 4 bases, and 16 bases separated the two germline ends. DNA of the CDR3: TGTGCCAGCAGCTCGGCCCAGGGTACGCTTAATGAAAAACTGTTTTTT. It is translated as CASSSAQGTLNEKLFF.

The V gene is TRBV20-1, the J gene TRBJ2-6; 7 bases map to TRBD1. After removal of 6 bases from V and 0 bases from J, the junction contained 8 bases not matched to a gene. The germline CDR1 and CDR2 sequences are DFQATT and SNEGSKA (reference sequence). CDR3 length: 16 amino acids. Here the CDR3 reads CSARPGGRSGANVLTF. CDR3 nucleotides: TGCAGTGCCCGGCCAGGGGGACGCTCTGGGGCCAACGTCCTGACTTTC.

The CDR3 spells CASSSRAGETQYF. CDR3 nucleotide sequence: TGTGCCAGCAGCTCAAGGGCCGGTGAGACCCAGTACTTC. The chain uses TRBV7-9 and TRBJ2-5; D remains ambiguous. Germline V CDR1 and CDR2: SEHNR, FQNEAQ (reference sequence). Deletions cut 4 bases from V and 5 bases from J, with 11 bases between. CDR3 size: 13 residues.

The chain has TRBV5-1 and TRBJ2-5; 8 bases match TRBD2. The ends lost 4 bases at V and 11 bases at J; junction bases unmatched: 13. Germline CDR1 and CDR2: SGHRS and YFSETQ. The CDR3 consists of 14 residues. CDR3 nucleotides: TGCGCCAGCAGCGTACAAGCGGGAGCAGGAGAGCAGTACTTC. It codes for CASSVQAGAGEQYF.

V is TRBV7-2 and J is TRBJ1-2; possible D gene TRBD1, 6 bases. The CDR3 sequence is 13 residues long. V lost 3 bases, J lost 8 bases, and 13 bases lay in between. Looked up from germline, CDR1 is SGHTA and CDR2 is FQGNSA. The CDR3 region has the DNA TGTGCCAGCAGCTTTGGGACATCCCAAGGCTACACCTTC. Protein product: CASSFGTSQGYTF.

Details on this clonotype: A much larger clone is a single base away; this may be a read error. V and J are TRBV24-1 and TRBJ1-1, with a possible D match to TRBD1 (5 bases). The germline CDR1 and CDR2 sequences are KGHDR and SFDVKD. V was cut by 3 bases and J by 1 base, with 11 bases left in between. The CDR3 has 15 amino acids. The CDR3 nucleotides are TGTGCCACCAGTGATGCGGGGGGAGGGAACACTGAAGCTTTCTTT. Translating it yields CATSDAGGGNTEAFF.

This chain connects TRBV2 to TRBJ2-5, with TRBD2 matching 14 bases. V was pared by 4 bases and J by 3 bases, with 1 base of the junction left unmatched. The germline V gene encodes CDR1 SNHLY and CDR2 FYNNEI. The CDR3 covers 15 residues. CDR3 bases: TGTGCCAGCAGTGCGACTAGCGGGAGGGAAGAGACCCAGTACTTC. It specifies CASSATSGREETQYF.

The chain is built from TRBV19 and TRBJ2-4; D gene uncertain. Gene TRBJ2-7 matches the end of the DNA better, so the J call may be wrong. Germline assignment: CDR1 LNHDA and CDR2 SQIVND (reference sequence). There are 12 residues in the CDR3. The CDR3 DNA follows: TGTGCCAGTATTAAGGGCTTCGGCGAGCAGTACTTC. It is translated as CASIKGFGEQYF.